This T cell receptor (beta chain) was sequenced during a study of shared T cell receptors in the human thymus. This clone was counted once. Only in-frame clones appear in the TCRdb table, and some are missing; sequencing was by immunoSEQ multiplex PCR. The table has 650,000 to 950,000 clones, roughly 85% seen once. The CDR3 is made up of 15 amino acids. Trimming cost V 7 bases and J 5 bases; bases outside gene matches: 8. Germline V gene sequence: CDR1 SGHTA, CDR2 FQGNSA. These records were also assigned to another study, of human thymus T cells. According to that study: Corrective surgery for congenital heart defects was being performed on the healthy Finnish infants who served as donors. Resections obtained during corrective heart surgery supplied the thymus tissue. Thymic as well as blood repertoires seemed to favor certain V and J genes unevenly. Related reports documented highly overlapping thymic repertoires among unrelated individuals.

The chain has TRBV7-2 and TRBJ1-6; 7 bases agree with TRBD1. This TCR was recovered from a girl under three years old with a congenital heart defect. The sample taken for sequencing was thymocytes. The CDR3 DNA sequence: TGTGCCAGCACCCTGGACAGGCGGGATAATTCACCCCTCCACTTT. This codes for CASTLDRRDNSPLHF.